The entry that follows covers one T cell receptor (beta chain) sequence. These data are taken from a study of blood T cell repertoires in COVID-19. As handled by the study authors: Reference gene primer amplification yielded estimated nucleated cell counts. The table came from immunoSEQ multiplex PCR; TCRdb's copy has only in-frame clones and leaves some out. The DNA gave D and trimming, while V, J and clone size come from that table. The sample lists some 50,000 clones; more than 60% were seen once. V lost 6 bases, J lost 9 bases, and 18 bases lay in between. CDR1 and CDR2 from the germline V gene are MNHEY and SMNVEV (reference sequence). This CDR3 has 15 residues.

This chain joins TRBV27 and TRBJ1-6; D is undetermined. What was sequenced was peripheral blood. This TCR came from a human donor in a cohort sampled during active COVID-19. The CDR3 DNA reads TGTGCCAGCAGCCGGGAAAAAATCCCAATTTCACCCCTCCACTTT. Translated, it gives CASSREKIPISPLHF.